This record concerns one T cell receptor (beta chain) sequence. In the authors' workflow: Researchers report that nucleated cell counts were estimated from reference gene primer amplification. Produced via immunoSEQ multiplex PCR; TCRdb's table is partial and in-frame only. V and J calls and clone size are as listed in that table; D and trimming were resolved from the DNA. The table records under 200,000 clones, around three quarters of them present only once. Trimming left V 2 bases short and J 0 bases short, with 9 bases between. This CDR3 has 15 amino acids. Germline V lookup: CDR1 SGHNT, CDR2 YYREEE (reference sequence). This sample is drawn from a study of blood T cell repertoires in COVID-19.

The V call is TRBV5-4, the J call TRBJ2-1, with D uncertain. The receptor comes from a man in his sixties or seventies with active or convalescent COVID-19. What was sequenced was peripheral blood. In DNA, the CDR3 is TGTGCCAGCAGCTTATCTTCAGGCTCCTACAATGAGCAGTTCTTC. This gives the protein CASSLSSGSYNEQFF.